The rows below give T cell receptor beta chains drawn from one sample of a study of blood T cell repertoires in COVID-19. Assay: immunoSEQ multiplex PCR; the TCRdb copy retains only in-frame clones and omits some. This table has more than 250,000 clones, roughly 84% appearing once. Sequenced input: peripheral blood. The receptor set was obtained from a man between 50 and 59 years old with active or convalescent COVID-19. CDR3s include the opening cysteine and the closing phenylalanine or tryptophan. A D gene is named only where the DNA matches it firmly. Expanded clones are given a class, and other clones once, few, many or no size at all.

size	V	J	D	CDR3	DNA
.	TRBV6-5	TRBJ1-3	.	CASSYAGTTGNTIYF	TGTGCCAGCAGTTACGCCGGGACTACAGGAAACACCATATATTTT
.	TRBV18	TRBJ1-6	.	CASSPIKDSNSPLHF	TGTGCCAGCTCACCAATAAAGGACAGTAATTCACCCCTCCACTTT
.	TRBV7-2	TRBJ2-7	.	CASSPSSRSYEQYF	TGTGCCAGCAGCCCTTCGTCCCGCTCCTACGAGCAGTACTTC
once	TRBV28	TRBJ1-1	TRBD1	CASSPPTGVNTEAFF	TGTGCCAGCAGTCCCCCGACAGGGGTGAACACTGAAGCTTTCTTT
.	TRBV2	TRBJ2-2	TRBD2	CASRLADNTGELFF	TGTGCCAGCAGGCTAGCGGACAACACCGGGGAGCTGTTTTTT
.	TRBV28	TRBJ2-3	TRBD2	CASSSAGGRGTDTQYF	TGTGCCAGCAGCTCCGCGGGGGGGAGGGGCACAGATACGCAGTATTTT
.	TRBV2	TRBJ1-4	TRBD1	CASRTGLSTNEKLFF	TGTGCCAGCAGGACAGGGCTGTCAACTAATGAAAAACTGTTTTTT
few	TRBV7-8	TRBJ1-1	.	CASSVGTGAEAFF	TGTGCCAGCAGCGTCGGTACAGGCGCTGAAGCTTTCTTT
.	TRBV7-3	TRBJ2-1	.	CASSLSTGRGENEQFF	TGTGCCAGCAGCTTGAGCACAGGGCGAGGGGAAAATGAGCAGTTCTTC
.	TRBV6-6	TRBJ1-2	.	CASSYSEGDYGYTF	TGTGCCAGCAGTTACTCCGAGGGGGACTATGGCTACACCTTC
once	TRBV24-1	TRBJ2-2	.	CATSDLARGRTGELFF	TGTGCCACCAGTGATTTGGCCAGGGGTCGCACCGGGGAGCTGTTTTTT
.	TRBV4-2	TRBJ2-3	TRBD2	CASSLGKGTSGRHTDTQYF	TGTGCCAGCAGCCTAGGGAAGGGGACTAGCGGGAGGCACACAGATACGCAGTATTTT
.	TRBV6-5	TRBJ1-6	TRBD1	CASSYGQGINSPLHF	TGTGCCAGCAGTTACGGACAGGGAATCAATTCACCCCTCCACTTT
.	TRBV7-2	TRBJ2-5	.	CASSLRGQETQYF	TGTGCCAGCAGCCTCCGGGGCCAAGAGACCCAGTACTTC
.	TRBV28	TRBJ1-1	.	CASSPGGTTHTEAFF	TGTGCCAGCAGCCCGGGGGGGACGACACACACTGAAGCTTTCTTT
.	TRBV7-3	TRBJ2-2	.	CASSSYTGELFF	TGTGCCAGCAGCTCGTACACCGGGGAGCTGTTTTTT
.	TRBV6-6	TRBJ2-7	.	CASSGSGASPEQYF	TGTGCCAGCAGTGGATCGGGGGCGAGCCCCGAGCAGTACTTC
.	TRBV5-1	TRBJ1-1	TRBD1	CASSSSTGGLNTEAFF	TGCGCCAGCAGCTCCTCGACAGGGGGCCTGAACACTGAAGCTTTCTTT
.	TRBV6-5	TRBJ1-2	.	CASTTGYGYTF	TGTGCCAGCACGACAGGCTATGGCTACACCTTC
once	TRBV5-1	TRBJ1-1	TRBD1	CASSLGDRVVNTEAFF	TGCGCCAGCAGCTTGGGAGACAGGGTTGTGAACACTGAAGCTTTCTTT
.	TRBV7-2	TRBJ2-1	.	CASSLAMSVTYNEQFF	TGTGCCAGCAGCTTAGCAATGTCGGTTACCTACAATGAGCAGTTCTTC
.	TRBV28	TRBJ1-2	TRBD1	CASSSQGQGARAGYTF	TGTGCCAGCAGTTCCCAGGGACAGGGGGCTCGGGCTGGCTACACCTTC
.	TRBV2	TRBJ1-3	.	CAKSTDSGNTIYF	TGTGCCAAATCGACAGACTCTGGAAACACCATATATTTT
.	TRBV15	TRBJ2-5	.	CATSRDHTQETQYF	TGTGCCACCAGCAGAGATCACACGCAAGAGACCCAGTACTTC
.	TRBV21-1	TRBJ2-4	.	CASSRLGTGVFAKNIQYF	TGTGCCAGCAGCAGGCTCGGGACAGGGGTTTTCGCCAAAAACATTCAGTACTTC
.	TRBV29-1	TRBJ1-3	.	CSVEGVVPHNTIYF	TGCAGCGTTGAAGGAGTGGTTCCCCACAACACCATATATTTT
.	TRBV29-1	TRBJ1-1	.	CSVEGRVNTEAFF	TGCAGCGTTGAAGGCAGGGTGAACACTGAAGCTTTCTTT
.	TRBV15	TRBJ1-4	.	CATSRDLNEKLFF	TGTGCCACCAGCAGAGACCTTAATGAAAAACTGTTTTTT
.	TRBV10-3	TRBJ2-7	TRBD1	CAISESTGAPAYEQYF	TGTGCCATCAGTGAGTCCACAGGGGCCCCCGCCTACGAGCAGTACTTC
.	TRBV5-4	TRBJ2-7	TRBD1	CASSWTGGTTYEQYF	TGTGCCAGCAGCTGGACAGGGGGTACTACCTACGAGCAGTACTTC
.	TRBV19	TRBJ1-1	TRBD1	CASSIGTGAASTEAFF	TGTGCCAGTAGTATAGGGACAGGGGCGGCGAGCACTGAAGCTTTCTTT
.	TRBV5-1	TRBJ1-3	.	CASSFGGGDANTIYF	TGCGCCAGCAGCTTTGGTGGGGGGGACGCAAACACCATATATTTT
.	TRBV18	TRBJ1-5	.	CASSPSTVVGNQPQHF	TGTGCCAGCTCACCATCGACAGTGGTTGGTAATCAGCCCCAGCATTTT